These 7 T cell receptor beta chains share one sample of origin, sequenced in a study of Ad26.COV2.S vaccination and SARS-CoV-2 variants. Repertoires were generated with immunoSEQ multiplex PCR, while TCRdb's copy carries only in-frame clones and drops some. The repertoire holds approximately 140,000 clones, with 86% as singletons. The specimen comprised peripheral blood, sampled after recovery from COVID-19. The receptors originated from a human donor who had recovered from COVID-19.

This clone was seen a handful of times. The V and J genes are TRBV28 and TRBJ1-1; TRBD1 matches at 10 bases. Trimming took 2 bases from V and 2 from J; bases not matched to a gene: 2. The germline V gene has CDR1 MDHEN and CDR2 SYDVKM. The CDR3 length is 15 residues. CDR3 region: CASSLGDRGNTEAFF. The CDR3 DNA reads as TGTGCCAGCAGTTTAGGGGACAGGGGAAACACTGAAGCTTTCTTT.

Only a few counts were recorded for this clone. The chain is built from TRBV18 and TRBJ2-2; perhaps TRBD1 as D (5 bases). This CDR3 has 16 amino acids. V was clipped by 3 bases and J by 3 bases, with 14 bases between them. CDR1 and CDR2 (germline): KGHSH, LQKENI. For the CDR3, the DNA is TGTGCCAGCTCACCGTACGAAAGGGGTTACACCGGGGAGCTGTTTTTT. This codes for CASSPYERGYTGELFF.

The chain recombines TRBV24-1 with TRBJ2-6; D may be TRBD1 (6 bases). Germline V gives CDR1 KGHDR, CDR2 SFDVKD. This CDR3 comprises 12 residues. V was clipped by 8 bases and J by 9 bases, with 10 bases between them. The CDR3 nucleotides are TGTGCCACCACGGACAGCTACAACGTCCTGACTTTC. It codes for CATTDSYNVLTF.

The rearrangement links TRBV5-1 to TRBJ2-1, with 11 bases aligning to TRBD1. V shed 0 bases and J 8 bases; nucleotides not matched to a gene: 4. CDR1 is SGHRS, CDR2 YFSETQ, per germline. This CDR3 spans 15 amino acids. Here the CDR3 DNA reads TGCGCCAGCAGCTTGGAGGACAGGGGGCTGGATGAGCAGTTCTTC. It yields the protein CASSLEDRGLDEQFF. The whole variable domain, filled in from reference TRBV5-1 and TRBJ2-1, reads KAGVTQTPRYLIKTRGQQVTLSCSPISGHRSVSWYQQTPGQGLQFLFEYFSETQRNKGNFPGRFSGRQFSNSRSEMNVSTLELGDSALYLCASSLEDRGLDEQFFGPGTRLTVL.

The chain employs TRBV7-9 and TRBJ2-7, with D possibly TRBD1 on 5 matching bases. V was cut by 1 base and J by 5 bases, with 6 bases left in between. The CDR3 is made up of 12 amino acids. The germline V gene encodes CDR1 SEHNR and CDR2 FQNEAQ (reference sequence). The CDR3 protein is CASSLVGDEQYF. Here the CDR3 DNA reads TGTGCCAGCAGCTTAGTAGGGGACGAGCAGTACTTC.

J is TRBJ2-1 and V is TRBV5-8, with 11 bases fitting TRBD2. With V trimmed by 0 bases and J by 5 bases, 7 bases remained unmatched. Germline CDR1 and CDR2: SGHTS and YDEGEE. The CDR3 has 17 amino acids. CDR3 protein: CASSLAKLAGDHNEQFF. In nucleotides, the CDR3 is TGTGCCAGCAGCTTGGCCAAACTAGCGGGGGACCACAATGAGCAGTTCTTC.

The V and J genes are TRBV6-6 and TRBJ1-2, with 10 bases identical to TRBD1. J was trimmed by 0 bases and V by 5 bases; bases with no gene match: 18. This CDR3 has 20 amino acids. The V gene's germline CDR1 is MNHNY and CDR2 SVGAGI (reference sequence). CDR3 in DNA: TGTGCCAGCAGTCGCGCGGGAGCCGGGACAGGGGTTGTAGCTAACTATGGCTACACCTTC. Protein: CASSRAGAGTGVVANYGYTF.